The clone carrying this T cell receptor (beta chain) turned up a few times. Its target is unknown. A single record per CDR3 protein comes from TCRdb applying MiXCR to the 5' RACE reads. Here the sample spans approximately 89,000 distinct CDR3 sequences, about 23% being singletons. Deletions cut 1 base from V and 4 bases from J, with 11 bases between. CDR3 length: 14 amino acids. CDR1 and CDR2 from the germline V gene are SQVTM and ANQGSEA. This sample is part of a study of T-cell memory formation after mild COVID-19. Broader study findings: Pre-infection memory held some responding clones, suggesting pre-existing cross-reactive T cells responded.

This chain uses TRBV29-1 with TRBJ2-1, with unresolved D. This sequence was found in a man younger than 30 who had mild COVID-19 (a few samples of this study predate the infection). Cell type and time point are not known. Sequenced input: PBMCs or a T cell subset sorted from them (not recorded which). Here the CDR3 DNA reads TGCAGCGTTGAAGGGGCCTCGACTTACAATGAGCAGTTCTTC. This translates into CSVEGASTYNEQFF.